This T cell receptor (beta chain) was captured by sequencing in a study of T cell responses to AZD1222 COVID-19 vaccine. General study points: Spike-specific TCR breadth rose after two AZD1222 doses, and depth rose as well. Within unmutated variant regions lay the reported targets of nearly half of spike-specific TCRs. Donors in the cohort were predominantly white British and more often female, and clonal diversity was possibly underestimated.

Concerning this clone: Its antigen is unidentified.

Generated by immunoSEQ multiplex PCR, the TCRdb table keeps only in-frame clones and is missing some. The profile covers approximately 90,000 clones, with 90% appearing a single time and around 3% taken by the ten largest. The specimen comprised peripheral blood, sampled on day 0 of AZD1222 vaccination. The TCR originated in an adult in good health.

CDR3 sequence: CASSLDLDGEKLFF. CDR3 in DNA: TGCGCCAGCAGCTTGGACCTAGATGGAGAAAAACTGTTTTTT. The J gene is TRBJ1-4, the V gene TRBV5-1; D gene unclear. The length of the CDR3 is 14 residues. CDR1 and CDR2 (germline): SGHRS, YFSETQ. The V end was cut by 0 bases, the J end by 8 bases, with 11 bases between.